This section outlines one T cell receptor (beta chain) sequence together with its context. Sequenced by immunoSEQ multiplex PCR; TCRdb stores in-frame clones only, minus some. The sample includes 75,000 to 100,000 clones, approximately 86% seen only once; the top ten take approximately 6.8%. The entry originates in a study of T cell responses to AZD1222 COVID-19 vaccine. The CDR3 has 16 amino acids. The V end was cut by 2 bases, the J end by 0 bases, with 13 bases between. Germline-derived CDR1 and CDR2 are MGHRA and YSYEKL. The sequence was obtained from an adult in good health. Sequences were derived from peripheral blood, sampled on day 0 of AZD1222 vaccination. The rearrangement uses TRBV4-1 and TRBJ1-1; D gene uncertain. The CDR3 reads CASSQNLGRMNTEAFF. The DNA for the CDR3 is TGCGCCAGCAGCCAAAATCTCGGACGGATGAACACTGAAGCTTTCTTT.